This TCR beta chain was found in a study of blood T cell repertoires in COVID-19. At the level of the study: From T cells, B-cell-depleted T cells, or PBMCs came the material, which was cDNA or gDNA.

CDR1 is SEHNR and CDR2 is FQNEAQ in the germline V gene (reference sequence). There are 14 residues in the CDR3. V gave up 1 base and J gave up 3 bases, with 9 bases separating them. Assay used: immunoSEQ multiplex PCR; TCRdb lists only in-frame clones, some missing. The profile shows just under 350,000 clones, under 95% of them singletons. V gene TRBV7-9 combines with J gene TRBJ1-2; no clear D. Sequences were obtained from peripheral blood. The clonotype was recovered from a woman in her late teens or twenties who had recovered from COVID-19. The CDR3 is CASSLGRQYYGYTF. The CDR3 DNA is TGTGCCAGCAGCTTAGGGCGGCAGTACTATGGCTACACCTTC.